Below, 7 T cell receptor beta chains from the same sample are listed, as sequenced in a study of CD4 T cells in relation to SARS-CoV-2 and coronaviruses. The data were produced by immunoSEQ multiplex PCR, yet TCRdb's version contains in-frame clones alone and is incomplete. The sample lists tens of thousands of clones, 86% occurring once. Before the COVID-19 pandemic, during about 2011-2019, CD4+ T cells were taken from unexposed donors. Sequenced material: memory CD4+ T cells from PBMCs. These receptors all come from a human donor in good health.

CDR3 amino acids: CASSPGRGVEKLFF. Here the CDR3 DNA reads TGTGCCAGCAGCCCTGGAAGGGGGGTGGAAAAACTGTTTTTT. The chain has TRBV11-2 and TRBJ1-4; TRBD1 might be the D (6 bases). Looked up from germline, CDR1 is SGHAT and CDR2 is FQNNGV. V lost 5 bases and J 8 bases, leaving 15 bases between the germline ends. This CDR3 has 14 residues. The full variable domain, with the rest looked up from reference TRBV11-2 and TRBJ1-4, is EAGVAQSPRYKIIEKRQSVAFWCNPISGHATLYWYQQILGQGPKLLIQFQNNGVVDDSQLPKDRFSAERLKGVDSTLKIQPAKLEDSAVYLCASSPGRGVEKLFFGSGTQLSVL.

The chain has TRBV11-2 and TRBJ2-1, with TRBD2 identical over 10 bases. CDR3 size: 18 residues. Per germline, CDR1 SGHAT and CDR2 FQNNGV. The J segment lost 0 bases and the V segment lost 1 base, leaving 6 bases of the junction unmatched. CDR3 coding DNA: TGTGCCAGCAGCTTAGGGACTAGCGGCCTTAGCTCCTACAATGAGCAGTTCTTC. The encoded protein is CASSLGTSGLSSYNEQFF.

This rearrangement joins TRBV5-1 to TRBJ2-1, with 16 bases aligning to TRBD2. Trimming at V came to 0 bases and at J to 16 bases, leaving 4 bases not matched to a gene. Germline V gene data show CDR1 as SGHRS and CDR2 as YFSETQ. This CDR3 is 14 amino acids long. Here the CDR3 reads CASSLGGLAGGYFF. CDR3 sequence (DNA): TGCGCCAGCAGCTTGGGGGGACTAGCGGGAGGGTATTTCTTC.

V and J are TRBV10-1 and TRBJ1-5, with D unclear. The CDR3 has 13 amino acids. The V and J ends lost 2 bases and 4 bases respectively, with 6 bases between them. Germline CDR1 reads WNHNN; CDR2 reads SYGVQD (reference sequence). The chain's CDR3 is CASSEGINQPQHF. DNA for the CDR3: TGCGCCAGCAGTGAGGGGATAAATCAGCCCCAGCATTTT.

In nucleotides, the CDR3 is TGTGCCAGTAGTGCCTCCCAATCCTACGAGCAGTACTTC. Residues: CASSASQSYEQYF. V usage is TRBV19 and J usage is TRBJ2-7; D remains ambiguous. The germline CDR1 and CDR2 sequences are LNHDA and SQIVND (reference sequence). V was cut by 5 bases and J by 1 base, with 9 bases left in between. The CDR3 contains 13 residues.

This rearrangement joins TRBV18 to TRBJ2-2, with 10 bases aligning to TRBD2. The germline CDR1 and CDR2 sequences are KGHSH and LQKENI. With 3 bases clipped from V and 5 bases from J, the junction kept 3 bases outside the gene matches. This CDR3 comprises 15 residues. The CDR3 DNA reads TGTGCCAGCTCACCGCTAGCGGGAGCGACCGGGGAGCTGTTTTTT. Encoded protein: CASSPLAGATGELFF.

This sequence joins TRBV7-8 and TRBJ2-1; the match to TRBD2 covers 15 bases. Trimming at V came to 3 bases and at J to 8 bases, leaving 5 bases not matched to a gene. The CDR3 runs 16 residues. Germline CDR1 is SGHVS and CDR2 is FQNEAQ. In DNA form, the CDR3 reads TGTGCCAGCAGCTTCGGACTAGCGGGAGGGGTGGATGAGCAGTTCTTC. It yields the protein CASSFGLAGGVDEQFF. Variable domain in full (rest from reference TRBV7-8 and TRBJ2-1): GAGVSQSPRYKVAKRGQDVALRCDPISGHVSLFWYQQALGQGPEFLTYFQNEAQLDKSGLPSDRFFAERPEGSVSTLKIQRTQQEDSAVYLCASSFGLAGGVDEQFFGPGTRLTVL.